This T cell receptor (beta chain) stems from a study of human CD8 memory T cell subsets. General study findings and limits: Going by Chao1 estimates, stem-like memory T cells seemed to be more diverse than precursor exhausted T cells.

TPEX cells were CCR7+ PD-1+ TIGIT+ early memory CD8+ T cells with exhausted-like traits. Healthy donors supplied buffy coats, and the PBMC came from them. Negative magnetic separation enriched total CD8+ T cells. As to this clonotype: Its antigen is unknown.

Per the germline V gene, CDR1 is MNHNS and CDR2 is SASEGT. CDR3 length: 14 amino acids. Researchers made TCR beta libraries via UMI-labeled 5' RACE. TCRdb reprocessed the 5' RACE reads and reports one entry per CDR3 protein, with no DNA. The sample spans more than 6,500 distinct CDR3 sequences; the ten largest clones claim about 20%. The chain is built from TRBV6-1 and TRBJ2-3. The origin of this receptor is a human donor in good health. The sequenced material came from CD8+ T cells from PBMCs. CDR3 loop: CASAAAAGTDTQYF.